The T cell receptor beta chain described here comes from a study of blood T cell repertoires in COVID-19. Across the whole study: Specimens from acute and convalescent COVID-19 originated in the United States, Italy and Spain. T cells, B-cell-depleted T cells, or PBMCs supplied cDNA or gDNA.

V was pared by 1 base and J by 6 bases, with 12 bases of the junction left unmatched. Per the germline V gene, CDR1 is MGHDK and CDR2 is SYGVNS. The CDR3 is made up of 17 amino acids. Per the authors' pipeline: Cell counts per sample came from amplifying reference gene primers. Sequenced by immunoSEQ multiplex PCR; TCRdb stores in-frame clones only, minus some. D and trimming come from the DNA, and the V and J calls and clone size come from that table. This sample carries 200,000 to 250,000 clones, about 89% of them seen once, and the ten largest clones take roughly 5%. The sequencing input was peripheral blood. The J gene is TRBJ2-3, the V gene TRBV25-1, with 8 bases matching TRBD2. The sequence derives from a woman aged 40 to 50 with acute or convalescent COVID-19. CDR3 nucleotide sequence: TGTGCCAGCAGTGAATTTTTTGTGAGCGGGGGTTCGGATACGCAGTATTTT. Translation gives CASSEFFVSGGSDTQYF.